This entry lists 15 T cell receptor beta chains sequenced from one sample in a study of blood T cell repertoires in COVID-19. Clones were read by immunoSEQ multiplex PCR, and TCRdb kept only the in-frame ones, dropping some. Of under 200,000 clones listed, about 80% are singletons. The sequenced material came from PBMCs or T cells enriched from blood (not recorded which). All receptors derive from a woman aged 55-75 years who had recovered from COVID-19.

For the CDR3, the DNA is TGCAGCGTTGAGGACAGTAGCTCCTACGAGCAGTACTTC. Translated: CSVEDSSSYEQYF. The chain uses TRBV29-1 and TRBJ2-7; possible D gene TRBD1, 6 bases. Trimming removed 3 bases from V and 0 bases from J, with 9 bases in between. Germline CDR1 and CDR2: SQVTM and ANQGSEA. This CDR3 is built from 13 residues.

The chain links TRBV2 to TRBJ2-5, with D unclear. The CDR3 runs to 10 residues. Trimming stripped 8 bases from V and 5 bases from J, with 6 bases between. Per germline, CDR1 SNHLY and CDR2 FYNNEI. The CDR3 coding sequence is TGTGCCAGCCGGAGTGAGACCCAGTACTTC. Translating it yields CASRSETQYF.

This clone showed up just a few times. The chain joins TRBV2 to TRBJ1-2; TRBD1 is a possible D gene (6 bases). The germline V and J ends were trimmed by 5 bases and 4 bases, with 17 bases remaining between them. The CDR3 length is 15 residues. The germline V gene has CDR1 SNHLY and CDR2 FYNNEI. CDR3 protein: CASSTLSWTVYGYTF. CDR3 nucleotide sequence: TGTGCCAGCAGTACCCTTTCATGGACAGTCTATGGCTACACCTTC.

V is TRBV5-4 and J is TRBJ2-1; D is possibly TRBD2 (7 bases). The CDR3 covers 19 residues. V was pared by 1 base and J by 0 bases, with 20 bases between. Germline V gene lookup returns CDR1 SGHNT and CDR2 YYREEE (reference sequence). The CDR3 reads CASSLIRLEGGGSYNEQFF. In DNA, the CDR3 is TGTGCCAGCAGCTTGATCCGGTTGGAGGGAGGGGGCTCCTACAATGAGCAGTTCTTC.

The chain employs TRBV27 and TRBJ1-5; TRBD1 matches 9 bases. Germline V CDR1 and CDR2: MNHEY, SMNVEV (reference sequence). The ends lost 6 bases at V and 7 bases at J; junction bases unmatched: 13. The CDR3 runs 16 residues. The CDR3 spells CASRKEQGATEQPQHF. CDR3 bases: TGTGCCAGCAGAAAAGAACAGGGGGCAACGGAGCAGCCCCAGCATTTT.

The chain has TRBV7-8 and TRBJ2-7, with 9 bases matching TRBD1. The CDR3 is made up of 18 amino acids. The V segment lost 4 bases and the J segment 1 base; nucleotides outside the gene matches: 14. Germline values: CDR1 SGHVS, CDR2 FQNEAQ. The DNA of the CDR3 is TGTGCCAGCAGCTCCAACTTTTTCGGGACAGGGTCATCCTACGAGCAGTACTTC. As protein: CASSSNFFGTGSSYEQYF.

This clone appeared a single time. CDR3 sequence (DNA): TGTGCCAGCAGCTTTAAGCGGACAGGGGTTGCCGAGACCCAGTACTTC. It translates to CASSFKRTGVAETQYF. The chain couples TRBV5-4 to TRBJ2-5; 9 positions match TRBD1. Germline trimming cut 2 bases from V and 5 bases from J; bases unmatched to any gene: 10. CDR1 SGHNT and CDR2 YYREEE come from the germline V gene (reference sequence). CDR3 size: 16 residues.

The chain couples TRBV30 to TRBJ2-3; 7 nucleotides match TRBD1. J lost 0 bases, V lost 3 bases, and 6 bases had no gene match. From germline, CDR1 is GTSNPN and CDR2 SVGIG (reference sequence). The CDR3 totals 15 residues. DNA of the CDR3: TGTGCCTGGAGCCCGGGACAGACTAGCACAGATACGCAGTATTTT. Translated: CAWSPGQTSTDTQYF.

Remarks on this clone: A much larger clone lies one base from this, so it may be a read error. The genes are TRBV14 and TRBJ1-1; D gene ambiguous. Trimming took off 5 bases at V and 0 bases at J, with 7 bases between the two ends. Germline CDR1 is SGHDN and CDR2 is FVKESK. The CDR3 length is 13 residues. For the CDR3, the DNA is TGTGCCAGCAGCTCACAACTGAACACTGAAGCTTTCTTT. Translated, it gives CASSSQLNTEAFF.

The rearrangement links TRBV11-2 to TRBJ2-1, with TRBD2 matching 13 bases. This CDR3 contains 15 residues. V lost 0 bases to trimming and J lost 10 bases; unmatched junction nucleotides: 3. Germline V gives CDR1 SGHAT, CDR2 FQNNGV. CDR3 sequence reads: CASSLELAGGNEQFF. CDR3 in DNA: TGTGCCAGCAGCTTAGAACTAGCGGGGGGGAACGAGCAGTTCTTC.

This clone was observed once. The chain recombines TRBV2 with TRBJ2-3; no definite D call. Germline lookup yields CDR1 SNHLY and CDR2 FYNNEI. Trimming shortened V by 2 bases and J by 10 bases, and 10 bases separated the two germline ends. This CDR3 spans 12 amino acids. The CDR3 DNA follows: TGTGCCAGCAGTGAATTGTTAGTGGCGCAGTATTTT. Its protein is CASSELLVAQYF. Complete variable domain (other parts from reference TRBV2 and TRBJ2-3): EPEVTQTPSHQVTQMGQEVILRCVPISNHLYFYWYRQILGQKVEFLVSFYNNEISEKSEIFDDQFSVERPDGSNFTLKIRSTKLEDSAMYFCASSELLVAQYFGPGTRLTVL.

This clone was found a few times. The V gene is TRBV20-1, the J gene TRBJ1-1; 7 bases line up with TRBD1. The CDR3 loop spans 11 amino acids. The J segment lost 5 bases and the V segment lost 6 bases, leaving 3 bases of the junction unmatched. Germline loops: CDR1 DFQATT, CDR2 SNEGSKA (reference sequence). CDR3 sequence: CSAVRGTEAFF. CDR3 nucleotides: TGCAGTGCGGTCAGGGGGACTGAAGCTTTCTTT.

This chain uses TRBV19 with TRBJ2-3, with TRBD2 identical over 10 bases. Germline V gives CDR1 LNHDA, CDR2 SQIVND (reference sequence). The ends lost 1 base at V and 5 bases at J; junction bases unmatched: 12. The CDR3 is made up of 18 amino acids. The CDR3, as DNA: TGTGCCAGTAGTATAGCTGGGGGGAGCGGGGGGGCCAGAGATACGCAGTATTTT. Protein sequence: CASSIAGGSGGARDTQYF.

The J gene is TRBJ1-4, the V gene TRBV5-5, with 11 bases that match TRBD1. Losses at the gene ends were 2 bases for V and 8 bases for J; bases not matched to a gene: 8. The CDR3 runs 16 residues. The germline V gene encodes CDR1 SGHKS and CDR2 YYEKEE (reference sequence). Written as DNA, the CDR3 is TGTGCCAGCAGCTTCGGACAGGGGGCTGGTCAAGAAAAACTGTTTTTT. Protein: CASSFGQGAGQEKLFF.

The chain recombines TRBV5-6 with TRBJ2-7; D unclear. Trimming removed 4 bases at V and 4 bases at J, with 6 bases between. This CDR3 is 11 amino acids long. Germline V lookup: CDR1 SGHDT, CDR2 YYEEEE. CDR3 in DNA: TGTGCCAGCAGCAAGCTTTACGAGCAGTACTTC. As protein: CASSKLYEQYF. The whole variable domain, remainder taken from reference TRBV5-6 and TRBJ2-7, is DAGVTQSPTHLIKTRGQQVTLRCSPKSGHDTVSWYQQALGQGPQFIFQYYEEEERQRGNFPDRFSGHQFPNYSSELNVNALLLGDSALYLCASSKLYEQYFGPGTRLTVT.